The 8 T cell receptor beta chains below all came from one sample that was sequenced in a study of tumor-infiltrating lymphocytes in primary liver carcinoma. Total RNA (around 500 ng) served as template for TCR beta cDNA synthesis primed by a constant-region primer. ARM-PCR was slightly modified, and three nested multiplex PCR rounds with it gave rise to the TCR beta libraries. The two initial PCR rounds, around 11 cycles each, used TRBV1-TRBV30 forward and C-beta reverse primers. One entry per CDR3 protein results from TCRdb running MiXCR on the multiplex PCR reads. Of approximately 110,000 distinct CDR3 sequences in the sample, 55% to 75% were seen once. Unsorted bulk tissue of about 19-33 mg yielded co-extracted RNA and DNA. What was sequenced was liver tumor tissue from sampling region 3. As for subset: tumor region T3, left-lateral pole. All receptors derive from a woman aged 60 to 75 with primary liver carcinoma and hepatitis B virus infection.

This clonotype came up many times. The gene calls are TRBV12-5 and TRBJ2-3; D is undetermined. Per the germline V gene, CDR1 is LGHNT and CDR2 is FRNRAP. This CDR3 has 12 residues. Trimming cost V 2 bases and J 3 bases, with 3 bases left between them. In DNA form, the CDR3 reads TGTGCTAGTGGTTTGACAACAGATACGCAGTATTTT. Translated, it gives CASGLTTDTQYF.

J is TRBJ1-4 and V is TRBV7-9; D perhaps matches TRBD1 (5 bases). Between the trimmed V and J ends, which lost 5 bases and 3 bases, there was a span of 13 bases. The CDR3 is 15 amino acids. In germline, CDR1 is SEHNR, CDR2 FQNEAQ (reference sequence). CDR3 bases: TGTGCCAGCAGCCCGGCGGGGACGCCTAATGAAAAACTGTTTTTT. This codes for CASSPAGTPNEKLFF. The full variable domain, its missing parts supplied by reference TRBV7-9 and TRBJ1-4, is DTGVSQNPRHKITKRGQNVTFRCDPISEHNRLYWYRQTLGQGPEFLTYFQNEAQLEKSRLLSDRFSAERPKGSFSTLEIQRTEQGDSAMYLCASSPAGTPNEKLFFGSGTQLSVL.

This clonotype has only one observation. Relative to the germline gene, one junction end is altered; a read error may explain this. The chain joins TRBV11-2 to TRBJ2-1; tentative D call: TRBD2 (6 bases). The CDR3 runs to 15 residues. The germline V gene has CDR1 SGHAT and CDR2 FQNNGV. CDR3 sequence: CASSFNGGKGNEQFF. The CDR3 bases are TGTGCCAGCAGTTTCAACGGGGGAAAGGGCAATGAGCAATTCTTC.

This rearrangement joins TRBV11-2 to TRBJ1-5; TRBD1 is a possible D gene (5 bases). Per germline, CDR1 SGHAT and CDR2 FQNNGV. CDR3 length: 13 residues. In nucleotides, the CDR3 is TGTACCAACAGCACCACAGGAAATCAGCCCCAGCATTTT. Protein product: CTNSTTGNQPQHF.

This clonotype was counted ten times or more. The chain joins TRBV30 to TRBJ2-5; 8 bases are a match to TRBD1. The germline gives CDR1 GTSNPN, CDR2 SVGIG (reference sequence). Trimming at V came to 5 bases and at J to 4 bases, leaving 0 bases not matched to a gene. There are 11 residues in the CDR3. CDR3 region: CAWGQGETQYF. The CDR3 region has the DNA TGTGCCTGGGGACAGGGAGAGACCCAGTACTTC.

This clonotype was counted at least ten times. This rearrangement joins TRBV12-3 or TRBV12-4 to TRBJ1-1; D possibly corresponds to TRBD1 (5 bases). The germline V and J ends were trimmed by 4 bases and 6 bases, with 12 bases remaining between them. The CDR3 consists of 13 residues. CDR3 region: CASSSGLRAEAFF. The CDR3 region has the DNA TGTGCCAGCAGTTCAGGGTTACGGGCTGAAGCTTTCTTT.

A remark on this clonotype: Mismatch with germline at one junction end may stem from a read error. The rearrangement uses TRBV11-2 and TRBJ2-7; D may correspond to TRBD1 or TRBD2 (6 bases each). This CDR3 is 15 amino acids long. Germline CDR1 and CDR2: SGHAT and FQNNGV. DNA of the CDR3: TGTACCAGCAGCTTAGACTCTGCGGGGACATACGAGCAGTACTTC. It yields the protein CTSSLDSAGTYEQYF.

In this sample, this clonotype turned up once. This sequence joins TRBV11-2 and TRBJ2-3, with 10 bases fitting TRBD2. The CDR3 runs to 16 residues. Looked up from germline, CDR1 is SGHAT and CDR2 is FQNNGV. V trimming: 8 bases; J trimming: 5 bases; junction bases outside the gene matches: 13. This CDR3 is CASGSGTSAELDTQYF. The CDR3 bases are TGTGCCAGCGGCTCCGGGACTAGCGCCGAGCTAGATACGCAGTATTTT. Full variable domain (rest looked up from reference TRBV11-2 and TRBJ2-3): EAGVAQSPRYKIIEKRQSVAFWCNPISGHATLYWYQQILGQGPKLLIQFQNNGVVDDSQLPKDRFSAERLKGVDSTLKIQPAKLEDSAVYLCASGSGTSAELDTQYFGPGTRLTVL.